The 3 T cell receptor beta chains below were found in one sample sequenced in a study of T-cell memory formation after mild COVID-19. TCRdb itself ran the 5' RACE reads through MiXCR, one entry per CDR3 protein. The repertoire consists of about 440,000 distinct CDR3 sequences, with roughly 20% occurring once and the leading ten covering 7.5% to 10%. The sequenced material came from PBMCs or a T cell subset sorted from them (not recorded which). These receptors came from an adult woman who had mild COVID-19 (a few samples of this study predate the infection). Cell type and time point are not known.

The rearrangement links TRBV29-1 to TRBJ1-2; D remains ambiguous. Germline V gives CDR1 SQVTM, CDR2 ANQGSEA. V lost 7 bases and J lost 4, with 13 bases in between. The CDR3 length is 12 residues. The chain's CDR3 is CSGASLGYGYTF. In DNA, the CDR3 is TGCAGCGGGGCATCTCTTGGCTATGGCTACACCTTC.

The chain is built from TRBV19 and TRBJ1-5; D is unclear. V dropped 6 bases and J dropped 11 bases, with 20 bases sitting between them. The CDR3 extends over 14 amino acids. Germline CDR1 is LNHDA and CDR2 is SQIVND (reference sequence). The DNA of the CDR3 is TGTGCCAGTAGAATCGTGAGCTCTGATATAACCCAGCATTTT. Amino acid sequence: CASRIVSSDITQHF.

This clonotype was counted only a few times. The chain uses TRBV11-2 and TRBJ1-3, with D maybe TRBD1 (5 bases). CDR1 is SGHAT, CDR2 FQNNGV, per germline. The CDR3 runs 13 residues. Trimming shortened V by 5 bases and J by 6 bases, and 11 bases separated the two germline ends. CDR3 bases: TGTGCCAGCAGCCGAGTAGGGACAAACACCATATATTTT. Translation gives CASSRVGTNTIYF.